This TCR beta chain was sequenced for a study of blood T cell repertoires in COVID-19 (dated by TCRdb to the early 2020s). In the study overall: Samples covering the acute and convalescent phases of COVID-19 were provided by collaborators in the United States, Italy and Spain. The repertoires were released in a freely available public database meant as a resource for research on the immune response to SARS-CoV-2. The samples were drawn from the first 160 participants of the ongoing ImmuneRACE study and from about 1,200 subjects provided by 6 global collaborators. The sample metadata nearly always contained a de-identified subject ID, COVID-19 status, age in years and sex. The prospective study material was composed of cDNA or gDNA derived from T cells, B-cell-depleted T cells, or PBMCs. Where HLA class I and class II types were available, the types were taken from metadata supplied by the sample provider, not from assay-based typing. Deeply sampled blood TCRbeta repertoires from subjects exposed to, actively infected with, or recovered from COVID-19 were included in the dataset. General findings and caveats noted by the study authors: The quantity of clinical and demographic metadata differed by source and by participant and was supplied without curation.

Here V drops 4 bases and J drops 3 bases, and the junction holds 3 bases not matched to any gene. The CDR3 has 16 amino acids, counting the end cysteine and phenylalanine. Only CDR3 DNA remains: 48 bases, in frame from the first base. For CDR1 and CDR2, the germline V gene lists SGHRS and YFSETQ. This clone came up a few times. Its antigen is currently not known. No clone much larger than this one lies a single base away; base qualities are absent. The immunoSEQ Assay, a bias-controlled multiplex PCR, was used to amplify TCRbeta CDR3 regions from genomic DNA. The paper's data handling went like this. Within the assay, amplification of reference gene primers was used to estimate how many nucleated cells each sample contained. Sequence reads were collapsed and filtered to measure the absolute abundance of every unique TCRbeta CDR3 rearrangement. For each sample, productive Simpson clonality was calculated as the square root of Simpson's diversity index over productive rearrangements. TCRdb obtained this table from immuneACCESS and retained in-frame rearrangements with V and J assigned. These tables miss some clones; where compared with another copy, unresolved V genes account for less than half of the shortfall, and the remainder is unexplained. Clonal size and the V and J genes are those of that table, whereas D and trimming came from the DNA. The sample includes 85,000 to 130,000 clones, with over 60% observed a single time. The ten most abundant clones make up around 6.2% of the sample.

In Seattle, one collaborating source enrolled patients while the infection was active and tracked those patients longitudinally over the course of disease. Each collaborating institution followed its own protocols to collect whole blood in K2EDTA tubes. For TCRbeta analysis, collaborators shipped samples in one of three forms: frozen whole blood, isolated PBMCs, or DNA extracted from either of those sample types. Sequenced: peripheral blood. This receptor was obtained from a man older than 75 with COVID-19, enrolled during active disease. The chain is assembled from TRBV5-1 and TRBJ2-3, and TRBD2 matches 15 of the central bases. CDR3 loop: CASSRGTSGGTDTQYF. The DNA sequence follows: TGCGCCAGCAGCCGAGGGACTAGCGGGGGGACAGATACGCAGTATTTT.